The present entry profiles one T cell receptor (beta chain) with its context. This sample was taken from a study of cytomegalovirus exposure and HLA in healthy donors. These donors, healthy bone marrow donors, were studied. Vbeta (60) and Jbeta (13) primers were used in the PCR. Some clones are missing from TCRdb's copy, which holds only in-frame ones; the method was immunoSEQ multiplex PCR. The table lists about 120,000 clones, 65% to 90% of them singletons, with roughly 3.9% in the top ten. V was clipped by 0 bases and J by 2 bases, with 14 bases between them. This CDR3 is 16 amino acids long. Germline V gene data show CDR1 as WSHSY and CDR2 as SAAADI.

The J gene is TRBJ2-7, the V gene TRBV10-2, with a possible D match to TRBD2 (6 bases). The specimen sequenced was PBMCs. The clonotype originates from a woman aged 25 to 45 in good health and CMV-seronegative. CDR3 DNA sequence: TGCGCCAGCAGTGAGTCTAAGTGGGGGGACGCCTACGAGCAGTACTTC. Translation gives CASSESKWGDAYEQYF.